The rows below give T cell receptor beta chains drawn from one sample of a study of shared clonotypes between healthy human individuals. The protocol was immunoSEQ multiplex PCR, while the TCRdb copy is restricted to in-frame clones and leaves out a portion. In the table there are some 200,000 clones, 90% to 95% of which are singletons. Sequencing input: naive CD4+ T cells sorted from blood. All receptors derive from a woman younger than 45 in good health. Each CDR3 is given with its conserved first and last residue. A D gene is named only where the DNA matches it firmly. Clone size appears in some rows only: once, few, many, or a class for an expanded clone.

>TRBJ1-1|-|TRBV11-3|-
TGTGCCAGCTCGGTTGGGGGTCACACTGAAGCTTTCTTT
CASSVGGHTEAFF
>TRBJ1-1|-|TRBV6-4|-
TGTGCCAGCAGTTCCGGGCCTAACACTGAAGCTTTCTTT
CASSSGPNTEAFF
>TRBJ2-7|-|TRBV6-1|TRBD1
TGTGCCAGCAGTCTGGGACAGGGAGCCTACGAGCAGTACTTC
CASSLGQGAYEQYF
>TRBJ1-5|-|TRBV27|-
TGTGCCAGCAGGGCCCTCAAATCGGGGTACGGCAATCAGCCCCAGCATTTT
CASRALKSGYGNQPQHF
>TRBJ1-2|-|TRBV25-1|-
TGTGCCAGCAGTGAATCGGCAGGGGCTATCTATGGCTACACCTTC
CASSESAGAIYGYTF
>TRBJ1-1|-|TRBV5-4|-
TGTGCCAGCAGCTTACGGGCGAACACTGAAGCTTTCTTT
CASSLRANTEAFF
>TRBJ2-2|-|TRBV29-1|-
TGCAGCGTTGAAGACCTTTCGAACACCGGGGAGCTGTTTTTT
CSVEDLSNTGELFF
>TRBJ2-1|-|TRBV7-9|-
TGTGCCAGCAGCTTGCCCATTACCGGTGGTCGCGTCCTTTACAATGAGCAGTTCTTC
CASSLPITGGRVLYNEQFF
>TRBJ2-7|-|TRBV28|TRBD2
TGTGCCAGCAGTCCGACTAGCGGGAGTCGCGAGCAGTACTTC
CASSPTSGSREQYF
>TRBJ2-7|once|TRBV5-6|-
TGTGCCAGCAGCTTAGAGGTCGGGACACTTCCCCACGAGCAGTACTTC
CASSLEVGTLPHEQYF
>TRBJ1-4|once|TRBV10-1|-
TGCGCCAGCAGCCAGGGAGATGAAAAACTGTTTTTT
CASSQGDEKLFF
>TRBJ2-1|-|TRBV5-4|-
TGTGCCAGCAGCTTCGGGAGAGGGAGCTCCTACAATGAGCAGTTCTTC
CASSFGRGSSYNEQFF
>TRBJ2-7|-|TRBV5-1|TRBD2
TGCGCCAGCAGCTTGATCGCAAGCAGTAGATTGCGGGAGATTTCTCACGAGCAGTACTTC
CASSLIASSRLREISHEQYF
>TRBJ2-5|-|TRBV11-2|-
TGTGCCAGCAGCTTAAACTACAGGAAGAGCCAAGAGACCCAGTACTTC
CASSLNYRKSQETQYF
>TRBJ2-7|once|TRBV29-1|-
TGCAGCGCCCACGTGGCGGGCCGAACCTACGAGCAGTACTTC
CSAHVAGRTYEQYF
>TRBJ1-6|-|TRBV28|TRBD1
TGTGCCAGCAGTGGGACAGGGGCGGGGGATTCACCCCTCCACTTT
CASSGTGAGDSPLHF
>TRBJ2-1|-|TRBV7-9|TRBD2
TGTGCCAGCAGCTTAGGATTAGTTAGGGAGGGAGACTTTGAGCAGTTCTTC
CASSLGLVREGDFEQFF
>TRBJ2-2|-|TRBV4-2|-
TGTGCCAGCAGCCGCTACGGGAGTCGCACCGGGGAGCTGTTTTTT
CASSRYGSRTGELFF
>TRBJ2-7|-|TRBV6-1|TRBD1
TGTGCCAGCAGTTGGGACAGGGCTGGGAACGAGCAGTACTTC
CASSWDRAGNEQYF
>TRBJ2-1|once|TRBV30|-
TGTGCCTGGAGTTTTGCCCTGGGTGAGCAGTTCTTC
CAWSFALGEQFF
>TRBJ1-6|-|TRBV28|TRBD1
TGTGCCAGCAGCCACGGGACAGAAAATTCACCCCTCCACTTT
CASSHGTENSPLHF
>TRBJ2-7|-|TRBV7-9|-
TGTGCCAGCAGCTTTAGTACCTCCCCCGCGTGGGAGCAGTACTTC
CASSFSTSPAWEQYF
>TRBJ2-5|-|TRBV4-2|TRBD2
TGTGCCAGCAGCCAGGGGCTAGCGGAAGAGACCCAGTACTTC
CASSQGLAEETQYF
>TRBJ2-2|-|TRBV5-1|TRBD2
TGCGCCAGCAGCTTACTAGCGGGAGCTCTAACCGGGGAGCTGTTTTTT
CASSLLAGALTGELFF
>TRBJ2-6|-|TRBV27|-
TGTGCCAGCAGTTCAGCGGATCCATCTGGGGCCAACGTCCTGACTTTC
CASSSADPSGANVLTF
>TRBJ1-2|once|TRBV6-5|-
TGTACCGGAGGGAACTATGGCTACACCTTC
CTGGNYGYTF
>TRBJ2-6|-|TRBV5-8|TRBD1
TGTGCCAGCAGCGGCGGGACAGGTCGCTCTGGGGCCAACGTCCTGACTTTC
CASSGGTGRSGANVLTF
>TRBJ2-3|-|TRBV5-1|-
TGCGCCAGCAGCCCGGCCCCCCCAAGGGGAGGTACGCAGTATTTT
CASSPAPPRGGTQYF
>TRBJ2-2|once|TRBV30|-
TGTGCCTGGAGTGTAGGGCTCATGAACACCGGGGAGCTGTTTTTT
CAWSVGLMNTGELFF
>TRBJ1-4|-|TRBV10-3|-
TGTGCCATCAGTGAGTCTGTCGGGCAGAGCCCGGAAAAACTGTTTTTT
CAISESVGQSPEKLFF
>TRBJ1-4|-|TRBV2|-
TGTGCCAGCAGTGAAGGACCTAATGAAAAACTGTTTTTT
CASSEGPNEKLFF
>TRBJ2-7|-|TRBV27|-
TGTGCCAGCAGTTTGGCCCCGGCGTTCTACGAGCAGTACTTC
CASSLAPAFYEQYF
>TRBJ1-1|-|TRBV9|-
TGTGCCAGCAGCGTAGTGACCGTAAACACTGAAGCTTTCTTT
CASSVVTVNTEAFF
>TRBJ2-7|few|TRBV6-1|-
TGTGCCAGCAGTGGAGTGTTGGTACCTTCCTACGAGCAGTACTTC
CASSGVLVPSYEQYF
>TRBJ2-2|-|TRBV7-6|TRBD2
TGTGCCAGCAGCTTAGGCGCTAGCGGCAACACCGGGGAGCTGTTTTTT
CASSLGASGNTGELFF
>TRBJ1-4|-|TRBV21-1|-
TGTGCCAGCAGCAAAGCATCCAGAGGGGGCTGGGATGAAAAACTGTTTTTT
CASSKASRGGWDEKLFF
>TRBJ2-5|-|TRBV6-6|TRBD2
TGTGCCAGCAGTTACTCTCCAGGAGCGGGGGAGACCCAGTACTTC
CASSYSPGAGETQYF
>TRBJ1-4|-|TRBV28|-
TGTGCCAGCAGTTTGGGCCCCGCTAATGAAAAACTGTTTTTT
CASSLGPANEKLFF
>TRBJ2-7|-|TRBV28|TRBD1
TGTGCCAGCAGACCTCCGGGACAGAACTACGAGCAGTACTTC
CASRPPGQNYEQYF
>TRBJ2-7|-|TRBV28|-
TGTGCCAGCAGTCCAAGGGGGGGCCCAGCCTCCTACGAGCAGTACTTC
CASSPRGGPASYEQYF
>TRBJ1-2|-|TRBV19|-
TGTGCCAGTAGCCCACGGAAGGAGAGATACACCTTC
CASSPRKERYTF
>TRBJ2-7|-|TRBV5-4|-
TGTGCCAGCAGCTCTCTCCAGGGGGGGAGCTCCTACGAGCAGTACTTC
CASSSLQGGSSYEQYF